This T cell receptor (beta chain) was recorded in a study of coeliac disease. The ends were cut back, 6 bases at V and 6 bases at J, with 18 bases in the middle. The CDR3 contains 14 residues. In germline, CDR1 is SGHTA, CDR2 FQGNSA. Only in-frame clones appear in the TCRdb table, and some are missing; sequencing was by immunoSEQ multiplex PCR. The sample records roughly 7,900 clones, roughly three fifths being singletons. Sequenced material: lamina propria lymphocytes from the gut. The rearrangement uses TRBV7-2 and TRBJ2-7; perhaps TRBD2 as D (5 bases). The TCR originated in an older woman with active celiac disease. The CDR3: CASSKDRTLGEQYF. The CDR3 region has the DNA TGTGCCAGCAGTAAGGACCGAACACTAGGCGAGCAGTACTTC.